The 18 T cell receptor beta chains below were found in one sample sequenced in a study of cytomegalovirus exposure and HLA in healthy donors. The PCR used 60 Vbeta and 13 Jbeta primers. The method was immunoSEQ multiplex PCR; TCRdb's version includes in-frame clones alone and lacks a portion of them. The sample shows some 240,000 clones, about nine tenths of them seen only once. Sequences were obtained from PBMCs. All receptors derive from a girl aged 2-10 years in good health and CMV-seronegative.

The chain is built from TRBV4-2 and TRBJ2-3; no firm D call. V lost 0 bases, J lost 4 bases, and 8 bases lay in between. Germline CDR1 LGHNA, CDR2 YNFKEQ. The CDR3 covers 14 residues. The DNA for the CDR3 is TGTGCCAGCAGCCAAGAAGAACTTGCAGATACGCAGTATTTT. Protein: CASSQEELADTQYF.

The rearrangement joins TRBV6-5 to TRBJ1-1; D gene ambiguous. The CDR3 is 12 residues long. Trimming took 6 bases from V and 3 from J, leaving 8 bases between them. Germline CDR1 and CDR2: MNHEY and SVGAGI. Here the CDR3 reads CASRRIDTEAFF. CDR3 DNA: TGTGCCAGCAGGAGGATCGACACTGAAGCTTTCTTT.

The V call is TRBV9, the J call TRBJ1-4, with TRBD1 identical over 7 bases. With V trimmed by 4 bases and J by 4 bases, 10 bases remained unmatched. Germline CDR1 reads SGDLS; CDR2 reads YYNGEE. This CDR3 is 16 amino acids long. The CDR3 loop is CASSSRTGGNNEKLFF. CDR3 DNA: TGTGCCAGCAGCTCGAGGACAGGTGGGAATAATGAAAAACTGTTTTTT.

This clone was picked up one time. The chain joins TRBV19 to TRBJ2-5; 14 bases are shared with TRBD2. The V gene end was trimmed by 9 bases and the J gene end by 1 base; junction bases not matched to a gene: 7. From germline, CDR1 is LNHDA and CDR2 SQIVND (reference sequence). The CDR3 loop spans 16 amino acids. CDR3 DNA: TGTGCCAGGACCGGGACTAGCGGGGGCCTCCAAGAGACCCAGTACTTC. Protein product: CARTGTSGGLQETQYF.

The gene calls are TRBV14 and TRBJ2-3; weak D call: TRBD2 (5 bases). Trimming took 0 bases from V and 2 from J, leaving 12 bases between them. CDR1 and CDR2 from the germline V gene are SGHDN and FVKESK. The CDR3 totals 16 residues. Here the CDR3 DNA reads TGTGCCAGCAGCCAAGAGGGGAGCAGCTACACAGATACGCAGTATTTT. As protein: CASSQEGSSYTDTQYF.

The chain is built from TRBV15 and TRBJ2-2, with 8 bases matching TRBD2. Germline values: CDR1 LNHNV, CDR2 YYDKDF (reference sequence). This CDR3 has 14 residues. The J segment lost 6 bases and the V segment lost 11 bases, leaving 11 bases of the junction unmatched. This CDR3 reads CASQSGTSSGELFF. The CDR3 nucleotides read TGTGCCTCTCAATCCGGGACTAGTTCCGGGGAGCTGTTTTTT.

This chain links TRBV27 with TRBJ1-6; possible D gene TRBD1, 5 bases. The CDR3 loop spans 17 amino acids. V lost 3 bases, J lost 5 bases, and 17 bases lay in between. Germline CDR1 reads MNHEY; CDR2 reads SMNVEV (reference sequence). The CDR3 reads CASSFFVPGNHNSPLHF. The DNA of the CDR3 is TGTGCCAGCAGTTTTTTTGTCCCAGGGAATCATAATTCACCCCTCCACTTT.

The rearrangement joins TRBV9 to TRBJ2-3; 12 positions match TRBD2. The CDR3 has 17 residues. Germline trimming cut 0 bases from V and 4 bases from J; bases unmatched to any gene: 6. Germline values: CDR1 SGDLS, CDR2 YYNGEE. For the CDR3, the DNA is TGTGCCAGCAGCGTAGCCCCTAGCGGGGGGGGAGCAGATACGCAGTATTTT. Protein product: CASSVAPSGGGADTQYF.

The CDR3 bases are TGTGCCAGCAGCACTACCTTGACAGGGCCCACAACCTACGAGCAGTACTTC. This gives the protein CASSTTLTGPTTYEQYF. The V gene is TRBV7-9, the J gene TRBJ2-7, with 7 bases that match TRBD1. The CDR3 length is 17 residues. CDR1 and CDR2 from the germline V gene are SEHNR and FQNEAQ (reference sequence). J lost 2 bases, V lost 5 bases, and 15 bases had no gene match.

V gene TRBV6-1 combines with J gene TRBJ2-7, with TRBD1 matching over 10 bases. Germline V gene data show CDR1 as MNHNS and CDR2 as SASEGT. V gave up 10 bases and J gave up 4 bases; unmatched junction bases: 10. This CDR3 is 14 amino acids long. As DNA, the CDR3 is TGTGCCACCCGAGGGGGACAGGGGACTTACGAGCAGTACTTC. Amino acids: CATRGGQGTYEQYF.

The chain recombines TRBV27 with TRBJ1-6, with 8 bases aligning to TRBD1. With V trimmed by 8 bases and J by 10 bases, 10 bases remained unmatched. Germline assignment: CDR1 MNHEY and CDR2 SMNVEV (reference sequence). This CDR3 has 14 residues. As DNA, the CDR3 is TGTGCCAGCTCTAACAGGCAGGGGGCATCACCCCTCCACTTT. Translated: CASSNRQGASPLHF.

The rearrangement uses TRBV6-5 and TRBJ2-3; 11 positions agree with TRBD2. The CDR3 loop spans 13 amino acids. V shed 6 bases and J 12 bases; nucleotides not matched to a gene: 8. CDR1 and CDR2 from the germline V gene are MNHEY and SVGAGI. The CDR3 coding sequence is TGTGCCAGCAGAAAAAGGACTAGCGGGTCTCAGTATTTT. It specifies CASRKRTSGSQYF.

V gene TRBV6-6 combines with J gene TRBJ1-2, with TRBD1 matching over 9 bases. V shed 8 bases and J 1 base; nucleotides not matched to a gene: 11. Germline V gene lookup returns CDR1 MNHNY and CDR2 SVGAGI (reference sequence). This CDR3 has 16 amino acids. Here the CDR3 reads CASGRDRAAFNYGYTF. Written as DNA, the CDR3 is TGTGCCAGCGGCCGGGACAGGGCAGCCTTTAACTATGGCTACACCTTC.

CDR3 in DNA: TGTGCCAGCAGTTCTGACAGGGGGCGAAGGGGCAATCAGCCCCAGCATTTT. Amino acids: CASSSDRGRRGNQPQHF. The chain uses TRBV28 and TRBJ1-5; 10 nucleotides agree with TRBD1. The germline V gene has CDR1 MDHEN and CDR2 SYDVKM. V lost 4 bases to trimming and J lost 2 bases; unmatched junction nucleotides: 8. The CDR3 spans 17 residues.

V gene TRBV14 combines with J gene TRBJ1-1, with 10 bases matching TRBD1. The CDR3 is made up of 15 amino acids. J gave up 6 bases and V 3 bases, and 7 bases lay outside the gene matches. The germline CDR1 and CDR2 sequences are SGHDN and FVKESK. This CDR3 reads CASSQETGGFAEAFF. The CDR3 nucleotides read TGTGCCAGCAGCCAGGAGACAGGGGGCTTCGCTGAAGCTTTCTTT. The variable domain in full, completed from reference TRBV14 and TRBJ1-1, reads EAGVTQFPSHSVIEKGQTVTLRCDPISGHDNLYWYRRVMGKEIKFLLHFVKESKQDESGMPNNRFLAERTGGTYSTLKVQPAELEDSGVYFCASSQETGGFAEAFFGQGTRLTVV.

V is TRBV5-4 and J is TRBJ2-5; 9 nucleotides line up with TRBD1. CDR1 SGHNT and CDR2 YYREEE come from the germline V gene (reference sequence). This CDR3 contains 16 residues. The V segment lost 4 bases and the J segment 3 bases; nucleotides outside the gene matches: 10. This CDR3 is CASSTQRTGVKETQYF. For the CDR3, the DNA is TGTGCCAGCAGCACCCAAAGGACAGGGGTAAAAGAGACCCAGTACTTC.

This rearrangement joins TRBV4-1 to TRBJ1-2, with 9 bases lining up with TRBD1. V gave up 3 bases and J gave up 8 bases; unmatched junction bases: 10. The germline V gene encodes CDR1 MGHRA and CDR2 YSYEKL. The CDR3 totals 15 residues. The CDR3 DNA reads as TGCGCCAGCAGCCACCGAGACAGGGGGGTTGGAGGCTACACCTTC. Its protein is CASSHRDRGVGGYTF.

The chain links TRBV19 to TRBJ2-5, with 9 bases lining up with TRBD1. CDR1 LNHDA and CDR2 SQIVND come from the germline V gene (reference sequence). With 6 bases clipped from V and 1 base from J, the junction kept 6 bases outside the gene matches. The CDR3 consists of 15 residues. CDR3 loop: CASRRQGVLQETQYF. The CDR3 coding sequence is TGTGCCAGTAGGCGACAGGGGGTGCTCCAAGAGACCCAGTACTTC.